This T cell receptor beta chain was profiled in a study of spatial heterogeneity in lung cancer (dated 2019 in TCRdb). About the full investigation: Beta-chain transcripts were consistently detected in greater numbers than alpha-chain transcripts, which likely reflects a higher abundance of beta-chain transcripts. TCR transcript counts in tumor regions correlated strongly with a T cell transcriptional module score from matched bulk RNA-seq. Both alpha and beta chains were TCR-sequenced in approximately 220 tumor regions, under 80 matched nontumor lung samples and 56 PBMC samples obtained at surgery. TCR repertoire features were related to nonsynonymous mutation counts determined by whole-exome sequencing of tumor tissue. TCR alpha and beta repertoires were quantitatively compared across multiple tumor regions, matched nontumor lung and blood in non-small cell lung cancer. In the raw uncorrected reads, each unique combination of TCR and UMI appeared more than ten times on average.

This clonotype came up many times. The antigen this receptor binds is unknown. The record has no base qualities; no much larger clone is one base away. The time point label, read with the paper, signifies: sample taken at primary tumor resection. The donors were 60 to 80 patients from the lung TRACERx cohort who had early-stage, untreated non-small cell lung cancer. For TCR sequencing, whole RNA was extracted from tumor and nontumor lung tissue, or from cryopreserved PBMC samples, and no cell sorting was done. Only patients for whom sufficient RNA was available from at least two tumor regions were selected for TCR sequencing. A lung pathologist reviewed the tumor and adjacent nontumor lung specimens before the specimens were selected. Here is what the overall study found, with its caveats: Counts of ubiquitous and regional expanded TCRs correlated with counts of ubiquitous and regional nonsynonymous mutations, respectively. The tumor nonsynonymous mutation count correlated with the number of expanded intratumoral alpha and beta TCRs. TCR-seq coverage of tumor T cells was estimated at only roughly 6.6% for alpha chains and about 13% for beta chains. Additional single-cell paired TCR alpha and beta sequencing was considered necessary to confirm, at a functional level, the hypothesis that regional TCRs recognize regional mutations.

CDR1 WSHSY and CDR2 SAAADI were looked up in the germline V gene. V loses 6 bases, J loses 1 base, and the germline ends lie 10 bases apart. From its cysteine to its phenylalanine, the CDR3 spans 14 amino acids. The read is trimmed to its CDR3 DNA, 42 bases read in frame from base 1. The library was generated by 5' RACE. The instrument was a NextSeq 500. The TCR library protocol attached a unique molecular identifier to each TCR cDNA molecule to allow correction of PCR and sequencing errors. On the study's bioinformatics: TCR identification, UMI-based error correction and CDR3 extraction were all carried out with Decombinator tools. TCRs above a frequency of 2 per 1,000, corresponding to the top 1% of the tumor frequency distribution, were defined as expanded. Expanded tumor TCRs statistically deemed absent (corrected P<0.05) from at least one tumor region were classed as regional, and all other expanded tumor TCRs were classed as ubiquitous. Rényi diversity was computed with the R vegan package after subsampling each repertoire 100 times to 5,000 TCRs. To build CDR3 similarity networks, amino acid triplet string-kernel similarity was used, and CDR3s were connected when their pairwise similarity was above 0.82. The public reads were reprocessed in TCRdb via fastp at Q25 and MiXCR, keeping in-frame beta chains. Merged by CDR3 protein, the rows form single entries marked with the most common genes and DNA. Here the V and J calls rest on TCRdb's processing, not on the authors' analysis. The sample has 7,500 to 10,000 distinct CDR3 sequences on record, around 8.4% of them singletons. The ten largest clonotypes hold roughly 25% of the sample.

The sequencing here drew on lung tumor tissue, taken at surgery. The rearranged segments are TRBV10-2 and TRBJ1-5; TRBD1 could be the D gene, as 6 bases match. The TCR sequence derives from a male donor with early-stage non-small cell lung cancer. This receptor has the CDR3 CASRDSPSNQPQHF. The DNA sequence is as follows: TGCGCCAGCAGGGACAGCCCCAGCAATCAGCCCCAGCATTTT.